This T cell receptor (beta chain) emerged from a study of blood T cell repertoires in COVID-19. Clones were read by immunoSEQ multiplex PCR, and TCRdb kept only the in-frame ones, dropping some. The table records around 95,000 clones, over 65% of them present only once. The length of the CDR3 is 12 residues. Trimming removed 3 bases from V and 5 bases from J, with 7 bases in between. CDR1 SNHLY and CDR2 FYNNEI come from the germline V gene. The clonotype comes from a human donor in a cohort sampled during active COVID-19. Input material: peripheral blood. The chain links TRBV2 to TRBJ2-5; no reliable D call. The CDR3 loop reads CASSDRLETQYF. CDR3 DNA: TGTGCCAGCAGTGATCGGTTGGAGACCCAGTACTTC.